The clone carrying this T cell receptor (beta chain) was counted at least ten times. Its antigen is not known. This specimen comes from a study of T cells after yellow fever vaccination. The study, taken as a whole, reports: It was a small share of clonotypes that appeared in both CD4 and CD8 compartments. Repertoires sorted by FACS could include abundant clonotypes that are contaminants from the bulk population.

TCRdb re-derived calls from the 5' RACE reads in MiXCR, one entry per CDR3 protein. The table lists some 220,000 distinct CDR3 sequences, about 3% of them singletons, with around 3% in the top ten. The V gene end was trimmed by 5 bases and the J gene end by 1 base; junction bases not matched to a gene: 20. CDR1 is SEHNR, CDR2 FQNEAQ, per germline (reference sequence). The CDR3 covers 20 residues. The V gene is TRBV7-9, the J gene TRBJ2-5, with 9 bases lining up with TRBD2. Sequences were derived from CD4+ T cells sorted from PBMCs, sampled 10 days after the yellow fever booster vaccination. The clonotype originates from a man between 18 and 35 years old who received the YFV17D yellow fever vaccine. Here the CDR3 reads CASSHPSGAGHPVFQETQYF. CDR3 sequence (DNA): TGTGCCAGCAGCCATCCTAGCGGGGCGGGCCACCCCGTTTTCCAAGAGACCCAGTACTTC.